One sample yielded the 10 T cell receptor beta chains listed below, sequenced in a study of blood T cell repertoires in COVID-19. Libraries were prepared by immunoSEQ multiplex PCR; TCRdb keeps only in-frame clonotypes and omits some of them. This table holds some 110,000 clones, more than 60% found once. What was sequenced was peripheral blood. The receptor set was obtained from a man aged 45-65 years with acute or convalescent COVID-19.

The chain combines TRBV7-9 with TRBJ1-4; no firm D call. Trimming took 5 bases from V and 8 from J, leaving 9 bases between them. Germline lookup yields CDR1 SEHNR and CDR2 FQNEAQ (reference sequence). CDR3 length: 12 residues. The CDR3 is CASSRGGEKLFF. The CDR3 coding sequence is TGTGCCAGCAGCCGCGGCGGAGAAAAACTGTTTTTT.

The chain carries TRBV10-2 and TRBJ1-6; TRBD1 is a possible D gene (5 bases). The V and J ends lost 8 bases and 2 bases respectively, with 10 bases between them. This CDR3 has 14 amino acids. CDR1 and CDR2 from the germline V gene are WSHSY and SAAADI. CDR3 loop: CASRAGPYNSPLHF. The CDR3 DNA is TGCGCCAGCCGGGCAGGGCCCTATAATTCACCCCTCCACTTT.

The genes are TRBV11-2 and TRBJ2-7, with 7 nucleotides matching TRBD1. The CDR3 extends over 13 amino acids. V was pared by 1 base and J by 9 bases, with 6 bases of the junction left unmatched. Germline values: CDR1 SGHAT, CDR2 FQNNGV. CDR3 coding DNA: TGTGCCAGCAGCTTAGGAAGGACAGGCGGGCAGTACTTC. Encoded protein: CASSLGRTGGQYF.

The chain employs TRBV28 and TRBJ2-7; 9 bases match TRBD1. CDR3 length: 14 residues. V was pared by 6 bases and J by 5 bases, with 8 bases of the junction left unmatched. Germline V gene lookup returns CDR1 MDHEN and CDR2 SYDVKM. This CDR3 reads CASRRDRVVHEQYF. CDR3 in DNA: TGTGCCAGCAGAAGGGACAGGGTGGTCCACGAGCAGTACTTC.

Comment on this clone: Other DNA variants within this sample encode the same CDR3. J is TRBJ2-1 and V is TRBV10-2, with 7 bases lining up with TRBD1. The germline gives CDR1 WSHSY, CDR2 SAAADI. V shed 8 bases and J 5 bases; nucleotides not matched to a gene: 0. The CDR3 is 11 amino acids. Written as DNA, the CDR3 is TGCGCCAGCGGACAGGACAATGAGCAGTTCTTC. This encodes CASGQDNEQFF.

The chain employs TRBV2 and TRBJ1-4; 8 nucleotides align to TRBD1. V lost 6 bases, J lost 5 bases, and 8 bases stayed unmatched. Per the germline V gene, CDR1 is SNHLY and CDR2 is FYNNEI. This CDR3 has 15 residues. CDR3 loop: CASRFDRGPNEKLFF. CDR3 nucleotides: TGTGCCAGCAGGTTCGACAGGGGCCCGAATGAAAAACTGTTTTTT.

For the CDR3, the DNA is TGTGCCAGCAGTTACGTTGCACAGGGGCACTCACCCCTCCACTTT. Translated: CASSYVAQGHSPLHF. The V gene is TRBV6-2 or TRBV6-3, the J gene TRBJ1-6, with 7 bases aligning to TRBD1. The CDR3 sequence is 15 residues long. The germline CDR1 and CDR2 sequences are MNHEY and SVGEGT. The junction had 8 bases not matched to a gene; V was cut back by 2 bases and J by 10 bases.

There are a few counts of this clone. The chain recombines TRBV2 with TRBJ1-5; a weak D match, TRBD1 (5 bases). The CDR3 loop spans 15 amino acids. CDR1 is SNHLY and CDR2 is FYNNEI in the germline V gene. V dropped 7 bases and J dropped 6 bases, with 19 bases sitting between them. As DNA, the CDR3 is TGTGCCAGCACTCCAGGCTTGGGGCCGGGTCAGCCCCAGCATTTT. Protein product: CASTPGLGPGQPQHF. Filled out from reference TRBV2 and TRBJ1-5, the complete variable domain reads EPEVTQTPSHQVTQMGQEVILRCVPISNHLYFYWYRQILGQKVEFLVSFYNNEISEKSEIFDDQFSVERPDGSNFTLKIRSTKLEDSAMYFCASTPGLGPGQPQHFGDGTRLSIL.

The rearrangement links TRBV10-3 to TRBJ1-4; 7 nucleotides align to TRBD1. Germline CDR1 is ENHRY and CDR2 is SYGVKD. The V gene end was trimmed by 10 bases and the J gene end by 3 bases; junction bases not matched to a gene: 8. This CDR3 spans 14 amino acids. In nucleotides, the CDR3 is TGTGCCACCCGCCGCAGGGGGTCTAATGAAAAACTGTTTTTT. This encodes CATRRRGSNEKLFF.

The V gene is TRBV9, the J gene TRBJ1-2; possible D gene TRBD1, 6 bases. The CDR3 length is 13 residues. Germline CDR1 reads SGDLS; CDR2 reads YYNGEE. Trimming removed 3 bases at V and 5 bases at J, with 11 bases between. CDR3 amino acids: CASSDTGTYGYTF. The CDR3 nucleotides are TGTGCCAGCAGCGACACAGGGACGTATGGCTACACCTTC. Full variable domain (remainder filled in from reference TRBV9 and TRBJ1-2): DSGVTQTPKHLITATGQRVTLRCSPRSGDLSVYWYQQSLDQGLQFLIQYYNGEERAKGNILERFSAQQFPDLHSELNLSSLELGDSALYFCASSDTGTYGYTFGSGTRLTVV.